This T cell receptor (beta chain) comes out of a study of CD8 T cells in Susac syndrome. Study-level findings and limits: Maximal CD8+ clonal expansion in Susac was observed within TEMRA cells and among active patients.

This clonotype occurred once. The antigen is unknown. TEMRA cells were FACS-enriched, and CD8+ and CD4+ T cells were isolated negatively. cDNA came from roughly 0.53 to 1 ug RNA primed by random hexamers. immunoSEQ multiplex PCR amplified TCR beta CDR3 across 54 Vbeta, 13 Jbeta. One entry per CDR3 protein results from TCRdb running MiXCR on the immunoSEQ multiplex PCR reads. Among about 120,000 distinct CDR3 sequences, around 94% were seen once, and the ten largest hold about 0.28%. The sequence came from a human donor with Susac syndrome. The specimen was CD8+ T cells from PBMCs.

The chain's CDR3 is CASSPGSSGNEQFF. CDR3 sequence (DNA): TGTGCCAGCTCACCAGGGTCTAGCGGGAATGAGCAGTTCTTC. The chain recombines TRBV18 with TRBJ2-1, with 8 bases fitting TRBD2. The CDR3 length is 14 residues. Germline trimming cut 2 bases from V and 7 bases from J; bases unmatched to any gene: 4. CDR1 and CDR2 (germline): KGHSH, LQKENI.